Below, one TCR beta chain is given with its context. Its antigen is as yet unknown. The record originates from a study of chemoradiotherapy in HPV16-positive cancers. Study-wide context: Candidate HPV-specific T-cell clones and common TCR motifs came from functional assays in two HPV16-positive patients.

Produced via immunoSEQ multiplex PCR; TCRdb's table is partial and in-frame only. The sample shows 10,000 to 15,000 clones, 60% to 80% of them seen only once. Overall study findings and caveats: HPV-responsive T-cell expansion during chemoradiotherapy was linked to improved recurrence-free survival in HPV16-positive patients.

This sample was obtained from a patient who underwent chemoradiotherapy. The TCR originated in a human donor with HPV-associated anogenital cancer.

CDR3: CASSPGRGPYNEQFF. CDR3 DNA: TGTGCCAGCAGCCCCGGGCGGGGACCCTACAATGAGCAGTTCTTC. The rearrangement links TRBV5-4 to TRBJ2-1, with D possibly matching TRBD2 (6 bases). The V gene lost 4 bases and the J gene lost 2 bases, with 13 bases spanning the gap. The CDR3 length is 15 residues. CDR1 is SGHNT, CDR2 YYREEE, per germline (reference sequence).